What follows are 18 T cell receptor beta chains derived from one specimen sequenced in a study of beta chain features in type 1 diabetes. Every isolated RNA sample was fully reverse transcribed, so sequencing captured expressed TCRB transcripts. The table came from immunoSEQ multiplex PCR; TCRdb's copy has only in-frame clones and leaves some out. The sample yields some 160,000 clones, 8.5% to 10% seen once. Findings of the study overall: All four CD4+ subsets of Type 1 diabetes patients contained TCRB CDR3s that were moderately but significantly shorter.

Their recognized antigens are unknown. Sample: central memory CD4+ T cells from blood. These receptors were taken from a woman aged 30 to 39 with type 1 diabetes.

This clone occurred a few times. V is TRBV14 and J is TRBJ2-2, with D perhaps TRBD2 (6 bases). The CDR3 sequence is 15 residues long. Trimming took off 0 bases at V and 8 bases at J, with 13 bases between the two ends. Germline-derived CDR1 and CDR2 are SGHDN and FVKESK. CDR3 in amino acids: CASSQDWRGPGELFF. In DNA, the CDR3 is TGTGCCAGCAGCCAAGATTGGCGGGGTCCTGGGGAGCTGTTTTTT.

V and J are TRBV6-5 and TRBJ2-1; a possible D gene is TRBD2 (5 bases). The V gene lost 2 bases and the J gene lost 7 bases, with 9 bases spanning the gap. Germline assignment: CDR1 MNHEY and CDR2 SVGAGI. The CDR3 is 13 amino acids. CDR3 nucleotide sequence: TGTGCCAGCAGTTACCCAAGAGGGAATGAGCAGTTCTTC. It yields the protein CASSYPRGNEQFF.

The gene calls are TRBV18 and TRBJ1-4; no definite D call. Trimming cost V 1 base and J 2 bases, with 5 bases left between them. CDR3 size: 14 residues. Germline values: CDR1 KGHSH, CDR2 LQKENI. CDR3 residues: CASSPRQTNEKLFF. Here the CDR3 DNA reads TGTGCCAGCTCACCACGGCAGACTAATGAAAAACTGTTTTTT.

This clone was found a few times. The chain combines TRBV11-3 with TRBJ2-1; D not certain. Trimming removed 1 base at V and 0 bases at J, with 10 bases between. Germline values: CDR1 SGHNT, CDR2 YENEEA. The CDR3 contains 16 residues. For the CDR3, the DNA is TGTGCCAGCAGCTTAGTCGCAAGGAGCTCCTACAATGAGCAGTTCTTC. It encodes CASSLVARSSYNEQFF.

This clone was observed a few times. The genes are TRBV6-5 and TRBJ2-1, with 9 nucleotides matching TRBD1. Trimming removed 11 bases from V and 8 bases from J; junction bases left unmatched: 13. Germline assignment: CDR1 MNHEY and CDR2 SVGAGI. CDR3 length: 14 amino acids. The CDR3: CAARRGQGSDEQFF. In DNA, the CDR3 is TGTGCCGCGCGCAGGGGACAGGGCTCAGATGAGCAGTTCTTC.

This chain links TRBV29-1 with TRBJ2-4; weak D call: TRBD2 (7 bases). CDR1 is SQVTM, CDR2 ANQGSEA, per germline. The V end lost 5 bases, the J end lost 0 bases, and 11 bases lay between the germline ends. The CDR3 is 14 amino acids. The CDR3 loop reads CSVKGGVAKNIQYF. CDR3 nucleotide sequence: TGCAGCGTTAAGGGGGGGGTAGCCAAAAACATTCAGTACTTC.

The V gene is TRBV29-1, the J gene TRBJ1-1, with 7 bases fitting TRBD1. The germline gives CDR1 SQVTM, CDR2 ANQGSEA. Trimming took 6 bases from V and 5 from J; bases not matched to a gene: 15. The CDR3 is 15 residues long. The chain's CDR3 is CSVIGIGGGKTEAFF. In nucleotides, the CDR3 is TGCAGCGTCATAGGGATTGGAGGGGGCAAGACTGAAGCTTTCTTT.

V is TRBV9 and J is TRBJ1-5, with D uncertain. The germline V and J ends were trimmed by 4 bases and 0 bases, with 8 bases remaining between them. The germline gives CDR1 SGDLS, CDR2 YYNGEE. The CDR3 is made up of 14 amino acids. CDR3 amino acids: CASSRDYSNQPQHF. DNA for the CDR3: TGTGCCAGCAGCCGAGATTATAGCAATCAGCCCCAGCATTTT.

This clone was seen more than once but under ten times. CDR3 amino acids: CASSKAPGLAGGGNEQYF. CDR3 nucleotides: TGTGCCAGCAGCAAAGCTCCTGGACTAGCGGGAGGAGGCAACGAGCAGTACTTC. The chain joins TRBV21-1 to TRBJ2-7; whether TRBD2, the table's D call, matches the DNA was not checked. TRBV21-1 corresponds to a pseudogene. The CDR3 extends over 18 amino acids.

Only a few counts were recorded for this clone. V usage is TRBV7-9 and J usage is TRBJ1-1; the D is unclear. Germline V gives CDR1 SEHNR, CDR2 FQNEAQ (reference sequence). V lost 2 bases and J lost 5, with 9 bases in between. CDR3 length: 13 amino acids. The CDR3 protein is CASSLQAATEAFF. Here the CDR3 DNA reads TGTGCCAGCAGCTTACAGGCCGCGACTGAAGCTTTCTTT.

This clone showed up just a few times. This chain joins TRBV29-1 and TRBJ1-4; D is ambiguous. Germline V gene lookup returns CDR1 SQVTM and CDR2 ANQGSEA. Trimming pared 6 bases from V and 8 bases from J, leaving 13 bases between. The CDR3 covers 12 residues. The DNA for the CDR3 is TGCAGCGTCCTAGAGGTTGGGGAAAAACTGTTTTTT. Translating gives CSVLEVGEKLFF.

The V call is TRBV18, the J call TRBJ2-1, with 14 nucleotides matching TRBD2. The CDR3 totals 15 residues. Germline assignment: CDR1 KGHSH and CDR2 LQKENI. J was trimmed by 6 bases and V by 3 bases; bases with no gene match: 1. This CDR3 reads CASSPGLAGANEQFF. CDR3 in DNA: TGTGCCAGCTCACCGGGACTAGCGGGAGCCAATGAGCAGTTCTTC.

This chain connects TRBV5-4 to TRBJ2-1, with D unclear. Germline CDR1 SGHNT, CDR2 YYREEE (reference sequence). CDR3 length: 11 residues. Trimming took 1 base from V and 9 from J, leaving 5 bases between them. In nucleotides, the CDR3 is TGTGCCAGCAGCTTGAGAGTTGAGCAGTTCTTC. Amino acids: CASSLRVEQFF. The entire variable domain, with the rest obtained from reference TRBV5-4 and TRBJ2-1, is as follows: ETGVTQSPTHLIKTRGQQVTLRCSSQSGHNTVSWYQQALGQGPQFIFQYYREEENGRGNFPPRFSGLQFPNYSSELNVNALELDDSALYLCASSLRVEQFFGPGTRLTVL.

The chain joins TRBV30 to TRBJ1-2, with D possibly TRBD1 on 6 matching bases. V dropped 4 bases and J dropped 11 bases, with 20 bases sitting between them. The CDR3 runs 13 residues. The germline V gene encodes CDR1 GTSNPN and CDR2 SVGIG (reference sequence). The DNA of the CDR3 is TGTGCCTGGAAAGTCGGGGGGCTATCCCCTTACACCTTC. Protein product: CAWKVGGLSPYTF.

The chain has TRBV5-1 and TRBJ2-5, with D tentatively TRBD2 (6 bases). Trimming took off 3 bases at V and 2 bases at J, with 14 bases between the two ends. The CDR3 has 15 residues. Germline CDR1 reads SGHRS; CDR2 reads YFSETQ. The CDR3 sequence is CASSSLRESQETQYF. CDR3 coding DNA: TGCGCCAGCAGCTCGCTACGGGAGTCACAAGAGACCCAGTACTTC.

This clone was observed once. V gene TRBV6-6 combines with J gene TRBJ2-5; D perhaps matches TRBD1 (6 bases). The V gene lost 6 bases and the J gene lost 3 bases, with 8 bases spanning the gap. CDR3 length equals 12 residues. The germline gives CDR1 MNHNY, CDR2 SVGAGI (reference sequence). The DNA for the CDR3 is TGTGCCAGCAGGGACAGAGAAGAGACCCAGTACTTC. Amino acids: CASRDREETQYF.

This clone was seen more than once but under ten times. The rearrangement uses TRBV30 and TRBJ2-3, with TRBD2 matching 9 bases. The V gene end was trimmed by 4 bases and the J gene end by 3 bases; junction bases not matched to a gene: 8. The length of the CDR3 is 15 residues. Germline V gives CDR1 GTSNPN, CDR2 SVGIG (reference sequence). For the CDR3, the DNA is TGTGCCTGGAAGGGGCTAGCGGGACTGACAGATACGCAGTATTTT. The encoded protein is CAWKGLAGLTDTQYF.

This chain links TRBV19 with TRBJ2-3, with D perhaps TRBD2 (6 bases). This CDR3 has 17 residues. Germline assignment: CDR1 LNHDA and CDR2 SQIVND (reference sequence). V lost 1 base and J lost 2, with 16 bases in between. DNA for the CDR3: TGTGCCAGTAGTATAGTCCCCGCTAGCGCATCCACAGATACGCAGTATTTT. It translates to CASSIVPASASTDTQYF.